A single sample is the source of the 12 T cell receptor beta chains below, sequenced in a study of T cells in localized non-small cell lung cancer. TCRdb keeps only in-frame clones here, not all; method: immunoSEQ multiplex PCR. The sample lists roughly 39,000 clones; around 79% were seen once. The specimen comprised PBMCs, sampled before any cancer treatment. The source is a woman aged 40 to 75 with stage II squamous cell lung carcinoma.

The chain links TRBV7-8 to TRBJ2-1; unclear D gene. Germline values: CDR1 SGHVS, CDR2 FQNEAQ. This CDR3 is 14 amino acids long. V was trimmed by 5 bases and J by 6 bases, leaving 14 bases between them. CDR3 protein: CASSPGQTRNEQFF. The CDR3 nucleotides are TGTGCCAGCAGCCCCGGCCAGACCCGCAATGAGCAGTTCTTC.

The chain carries TRBV28 and TRBJ1-2, with 10 bases identical to TRBD1. The CDR3 is made up of 16 amino acids. Germline V gene lookup returns CDR1 MDHEN and CDR2 SYDVKM. J was trimmed by 4 bases and V by 5 bases; bases with no gene match: 10. CDR3 in amino acids: CASSPGTGAHFYGYTF. The CDR3 region has the DNA TGTGCCAGCAGTCCCGGGACAGGGGCCCATTTCTATGGCTACACCTTC.

This chain links TRBV29-1 with TRBJ2-3; TRBD2 aligns across 7 bases. This CDR3 is 13 amino acids long. The V segment lost 7 bases and the J segment 3 bases; nucleotides outside the gene matches: 7. The germline gives CDR1 SQVTM, CDR2 ANQGSEA. CDR3 region: CSAGGGRTDTQYF. Written as DNA, the CDR3 is TGCAGCGCTGGTGGCGGGAGAACAGATACGCAGTATTTT.

V is TRBV28 and J is TRBJ1-1; 8 bases fit TRBD1. CDR3 length: 12 amino acids. CDR1 is MDHEN and CDR2 is SYDVKM in the germline V gene. With 8 bases clipped from V and 5 bases from J, the junction kept 4 bases outside the gene matches. CDR3 coding DNA: TGTGCCAGCGGACAGGGTAGGACTGAAGCTTTCTTT. Amino acid sequence: CASGQGRTEAFF.

The CDR3 DNA reads as TGTGCCAGCAGTCGACAGGGGGTAGATGGCTACACCTTC. Protein: CASSRQGVDGYTF. The chain employs TRBV2 and TRBJ1-2; 9 bases are shared with TRBD1. The V and J ends lost 5 bases and 6 bases, in that order; junction bases with no gene match: 4. The CDR3 covers 13 residues. Germline assignment: CDR1 SNHLY and CDR2 FYNNEI.

The rearrangement links TRBV5-1 to TRBJ2-1; 15 bases agree with TRBD2. Germline trimming cut 0 bases from V and 4 bases from J; bases unmatched to any gene: 2. Germline V gene sequence: CDR1 SGHRS, CDR2 YFSETQ. The CDR3 extends over 17 amino acids. CDR3 residues: CASSLGTSGRAYNEQFF. The CDR3 DNA is TGCGCCAGCAGCTTGGGGACTAGCGGGAGGGCATACAATGAGCAGTTCTTC.

The chain recombines TRBV7-2 with TRBJ2-3, with 8 positions matching TRBD2. Germline trimming cut 4 bases from V and 2 bases from J; bases unmatched to any gene: 2. Germline V gene data show CDR1 as SGHTA and CDR2 as FQGNSA. This CDR3 spans 14 amino acids. The CDR3 DNA reads TGTGCCAGCAGCTCCGGACTAGCCACAGATACGCAGTATTTT. This translates into CASSSGLATDTQYF. The variable domain in full, with the rest retrieved from reference TRBV7-2 and TRBJ2-3, is GAGVSQSPSNKVTEKGKDVELRCDPISGHTALYWYRQSLGQGLEFLIYFQGNSAPDKSGLPSDRFSAERTGGSVSTLTIQRTQQEDSAVYLCASSSGLATDTQYFGPGTRLTVL.

This sequence joins TRBV5-1 and TRBJ2-2; 9 bases are shared with TRBD1. Germline V gives CDR1 SGHRS, CDR2 YFSETQ. V lost 5 bases to trimming and J lost 5 bases; unmatched junction nucleotides: 4. This CDR3 region has 14 residues. CDR3 amino acids: CASRLGQGTGELFF. CDR3 DNA: TGCGCCAGCAGATTAGGACAGGGGACCGGGGAGCTGTTTTTT.

The chain has TRBV6-6 and TRBJ2-7, with TRBD1 identical over 10 bases. The CDR3 consists of 14 residues. V lost 7 bases and J lost 2; bases outside the gene matches: 5. The germline CDR1 and CDR2 sequences are MNHNY and SVGAGI (reference sequence). The CDR3 reads CASTRGTGAYEQYV. The DNA of the CDR3 is TGTGCCAGCACAAGAGGGACAGGGGCCTACGAGCAGTACGTC.

The chain carries TRBV14 and TRBJ1-4, with no clear D. The CDR3 loop spans 13 amino acids. Germline V gene data show CDR1 as SGHDN and CDR2 as FVKESK. The ends were cut back, 3 bases at V and 6 bases at J, with 8 bases in the middle. CDR3 protein: CASSQGLDEKLFF. The CDR3 nucleotides read TGTGCCAGCAGCCAGGGGTTGGATGAAAAACTGTTTTTT. The whole variable domain, filled in from reference TRBV14 and TRBJ1-4, reads EAGVTQFPSHSVIEKGQTVTLRCDPISGHDNLYWYRRVMGKEIKFLLHFVKESKQDESGMPNNRFLAERTGGTYSTLKVQPAELEDSGVYFCASSQGLDEKLFFGSGTQLSVL.

The chain links TRBV4-3 to TRBJ2-6; the match to TRBD2 covers 7 bases. CDR1 LGHNA and CDR2 YSLEER come from the germline V gene. The length of the CDR3 is 21 residues. V was clipped by 3 bases and J by 4 bases; unmatched bases: 21. CDR3 region: CASSQESSGTTAPGGANVLTF. The CDR3 DNA is TGCGCCAGCAGCCAGGAGTCGTCCGGGACTACCGCTCCGGGCGGGGCCAACGTCCTGACTTTC.

V usage is TRBV29-1 and J usage is TRBJ2-5; a weak D match, TRBD1 (5 bases). The CDR3 is 13 amino acids. CDR1 is SQVTM and CDR2 is ANQGSEA in the germline V gene. V was clipped by 3 bases and J by 2 bases, with 10 bases between them. DNA of the CDR3: TGCAGCGTTGATAGGGGTGGGCAAGAGACCCAGTACTTC. Its protein is CSVDRGGQETQYF.